This T cell receptor beta chain was identified in a study of blood T cell repertoires in COVID-19. This clone was found once. Original processing methods: Estimation of nucleated cell counts was performed using reference gene primer amplification. Sequencing was performed with immunoSEQ multiplex PCR; in TCRdb, only in-frame clones are kept and a portion is missing. V and J calls and clone size are copied from that table; D and trimming were computed from the DNA. The sample holds over 150,000 clones, 84% seen once. The sequenced sample consisted of peripheral blood. This receptor was obtained from a man in his late teens or twenties with active or convalescent COVID-19.

The CDR3 here is CASATGTLSTDTQYF. CDR3 DNA: TGTGCCAGCGCGACCGGGACACTTAGCACAGATACGCAGTATTTT. The V gene is TRBV6-5, the J gene TRBJ2-3, with D maybe TRBD1 (6 bases). Per germline, CDR1 MNHEY and CDR2 SVGAGI. The CDR3 contains 15 residues. Trimming removed 8 bases from V and 0 bases from J, with 15 bases in between.